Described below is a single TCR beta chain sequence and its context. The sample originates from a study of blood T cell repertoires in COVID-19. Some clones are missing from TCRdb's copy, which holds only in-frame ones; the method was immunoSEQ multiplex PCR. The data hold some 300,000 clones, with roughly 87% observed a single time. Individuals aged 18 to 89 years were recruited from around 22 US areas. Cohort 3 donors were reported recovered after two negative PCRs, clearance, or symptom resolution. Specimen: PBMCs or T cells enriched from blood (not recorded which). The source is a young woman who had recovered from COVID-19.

The CDR3 DNA sequence: TGTGCCAGCAGCCCTCCAGGGACTAGCAGGTACAATGAGCAGTTCTTC. Protein product: CASSPPGTSRYNEQFF. This chain joins TRBV9 and TRBJ2-1; 9 bases align to TRBD2. Germline V gene lookup returns CDR1 SGDLS and CDR2 YYNGEE. The length of the CDR3 is 16 residues. The J segment lost 4 bases and the V segment lost 4 bases, leaving 9 bases of the junction unmatched.